These 11 T cell receptor beta chains share one sample of origin, sequenced in a study of OX40 agonist ivuxolimab in advanced cancers. The assay was immunoSEQ multiplex PCR, and TCRdb's table has in-frame clones only and misses some. The table includes tens of thousands of clones, around 87% detected once. Source: CD4+ or CD8+ T cells sorted from blood, taken in a trial of the OX40 agonist ivuxolimab. Source of these receptors: an adult with an advanced solid tumor such as melanoma, head and neck, liver or kidney cancer.

The chain is built from TRBV5-4 and TRBJ2-7; no definite D call. V lost 0 bases and J lost 3, with 7 bases in between. CDR3 length equals 13 residues. Germline-derived CDR1 and CDR2 are SGHNT and YYREEE (reference sequence). In DNA, the CDR3 is TGTGCCAGCAGCTTGGCCTATGGCTACGAGCAGTACGTC. Its protein is CASSLAYGYEQYV.

The V and J genes are TRBV12-5 and TRBJ2-5; TRBD1 might be the D (6 bases). The CDR3 has 14 residues. V was clipped by 4 bases and J by 4 bases, with 13 bases between them. From germline, CDR1 is LGHNT and CDR2 FRNRAP. CDR3 sequence reads: CASGSSRTVETQYF. The CDR3 region has the DNA TGTGCTAGTGGTTCCTCCCGGACAGTAGAGACCCAGTACTTC. Full variable domain (missing parts from reference TRBV12-5 and TRBJ2-5): DARVTQTPRHKVTEMGQEVTMRCQPILGHNTVFWYRQTMMQGLELLAYFRNRAPLDDSGMPKDRFSAEMPDATLATLKIQPSEPRDSAVYFCASGSSRTVETQYFGPGTRLLVL.

The V and J genes are TRBV7-9 and TRBJ1-2, with D possibly TRBD1 on 5 matching bases. Germline loops: CDR1 SEHNR, CDR2 FQNEAQ (reference sequence). Trimming removed 1 base at V and 4 bases at J, with 13 bases between. This CDR3 spans 15 amino acids. This CDR3 is CASSLGQYGPYGYTF. The CDR3 nucleotides are TGTGCCAGCAGCTTAGGACAGTACGGGCCCTATGGCTACACCTTC.

The chain has TRBV11-2 and TRBJ1-2, with TRBD1 identical over 7 bases. Germline trimming cut 4 bases from V and 4 bases from J; bases unmatched to any gene: 3. This CDR3 has 13 amino acids. Germline CDR1 and CDR2: SGHAT and FQNNGV. The CDR3: CASSYTGAYGYTF. The CDR3, as DNA: TGTGCCAGCAGCTATACAGGGGCCTATGGCTACACCTTC.

This chain connects TRBV19 to TRBJ1-1; tentative D call: TRBD1 (6 bases). Trimming cost V 3 bases and J 0 bases, with 20 bases left between them. CDR3 length equals 18 residues. CDR1 is LNHDA, CDR2 SQIVND, per germline (reference sequence). CDR3 sequence (DNA): TGTGCCAGTAGTATGGGATTACAGGGTAGATTAATGAACACTGAAGCTTTCTTT. Residues: CASSMGLQGRLMNTEAFF. Full variable domain (outside the CDR3, taken from reference TRBV19 and TRBJ1-1): DGGITQSPKYLFRKEGQNVTLSCEQNLNHDAMYWYRQDPGQGLRLIYYSQIVNDFQKGDIAEGYSVSREKKESFPLTVTSAQKNPTAFYLCASSMGLQGRLMNTEAFFGQGTRLTVV.

This chain connects TRBV9 to TRBJ2-3; TRBD2 is a possible D gene (6 bases). Germline assignment: CDR1 SGDLS and CDR2 YYNGEE. CDR3 size: 15 residues. V gave up 0 bases and J gave up 3 bases, with 11 bases separating them. CDR3 residues: CASSVVAVGTDTQYF. The CDR3 DNA is TGTGCCAGCAGCGTAGTAGCGGTAGGGACAGATACGCAGTATTTT.

This clone was seen just once. The chain employs TRBV5-6 and TRBJ1-1; D remains ambiguous. V dropped 1 base and J dropped 5 bases, with 12 bases sitting between them. CDR1 is SGHDT and CDR2 is YYEEEE in the germline V gene. The CDR3 totals 14 residues. Here the CDR3 DNA reads TGTGCCAGCAGCTTGCAGTCCGCACGGACTGAAGCTTTCTTT. Translating gives CASSLQSARTEAFF.

J is TRBJ2-1 and V is TRBV11-2, with 10 bases lining up with TRBD2. V lost 5 bases and J lost 8; bases outside the gene matches: 12. Germline CDR1 SGHAT, CDR2 FQNNGV. This CDR3 is built from 16 residues. CDR3 bases: TGTGCCAGCAGCCCTCTAGCGGGAGAGCGGTACTATGAGCAGTTCTTC. Translating gives CASSPLAGERYYEQFF.

The genes are TRBV11-2 and TRBJ1-3, with D unresolved. CDR1 SGHAT and CDR2 FQNNGV come from the germline V gene. CDR3 size: 16 residues. Deletions cut 3 bases from V and 3 bases from J, with 15 bases between. Here the CDR3 DNA reads TGTGCCAGCAGCTTCTCGGCTGGCTTTTATGGAAACACCATATATTTT. Residues: CASSFSAGFYGNTIYF. Full variable domain (remainder filled in from reference TRBV11-2 and TRBJ1-3): EAGVAQSPRYKIIEKRQSVAFWCNPISGHATLYWYQQILGQGPKLLIQFQNNGVVDDSQLPKDRFSAERLKGVDSTLKIQPAKLEDSAVYLCASSFSAGFYGNTIYFGEGSWLTVV.

The chain joins TRBV4-1 to TRBJ2-1; tentatively, D is TRBD1 or TRBD2 (5 bases each). Trimming took 4 bases from V and 6 from J, leaving 16 bases between them. Looked up from germline, CDR1 is MGHRA and CDR2 is YSYEKL. The CDR3 runs to 15 residues. The CDR3 DNA sequence: TGCGCCAGCAGCCCCGAGGGGTCGGCCTTCAATGAGCAGTTCTTC. This codes for CASSPEGSAFNEQFF.

Regarding this clone: Additional DNA sequences in this sample encode the identical CDR3. The chain couples TRBV5-4 to TRBJ1-4; D call uncertain. V lost 2 bases to trimming and J lost 5 bases, with 13 bases between them. Germline CDR1 reads SGHNT; CDR2 reads YYREEE (reference sequence). The CDR3 sequence is 15 residues long. CDR3 amino acids: CASSFDIAGNEKLFF. Written as DNA, the CDR3 is TGTGCCAGCAGCTTTGACATCGCAGGAAATGAAAAACTGTTTTTT. The entire variable domain, with the rest obtained from reference TRBV5-4 and TRBJ1-4, is as follows: ETGVTQSPTHLIKTRGQQVTLRCSSQSGHNTVSWYQQALGQGPQFIFQYYREEENGRGNFPPRFSGLQFPNYSSELNVNALELDDSALYLCASSFDIAGNEKLFFGSGTQLSVL.